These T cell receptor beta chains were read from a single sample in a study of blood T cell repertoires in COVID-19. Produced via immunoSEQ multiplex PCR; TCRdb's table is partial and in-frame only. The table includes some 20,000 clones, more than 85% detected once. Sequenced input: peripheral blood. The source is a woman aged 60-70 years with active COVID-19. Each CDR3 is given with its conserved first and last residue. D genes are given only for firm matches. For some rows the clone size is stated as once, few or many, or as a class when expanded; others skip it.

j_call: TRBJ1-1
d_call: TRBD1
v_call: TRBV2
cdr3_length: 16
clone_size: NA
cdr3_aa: CASRGLLGQMNTEAFF
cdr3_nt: TGTGCCAGCAGGGGGTTACTGGGACAGATGAACACTGAAGCTTTCTTT

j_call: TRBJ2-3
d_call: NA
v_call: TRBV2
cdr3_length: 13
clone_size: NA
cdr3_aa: CASSDLVTDTQYF
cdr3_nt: TGTGCCAGCAGTGATCTTGTCACAGATACGCAGTATTTT

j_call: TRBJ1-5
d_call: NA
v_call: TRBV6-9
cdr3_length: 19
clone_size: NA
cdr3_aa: CAIGRVIKYGGENAQPQHF
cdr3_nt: TGTGCCATAGGTCGGGTTATTAAGTACGGCGGAGAGAACGCTCAGCCCCAGCATTTT

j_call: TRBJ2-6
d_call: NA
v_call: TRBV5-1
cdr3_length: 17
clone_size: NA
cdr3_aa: CASSLPRQTSGANVLTF
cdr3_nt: TGCGCCAGCAGCCTACCGAGACAGACCTCTGGGGCCAACGTCCTGACTTTC

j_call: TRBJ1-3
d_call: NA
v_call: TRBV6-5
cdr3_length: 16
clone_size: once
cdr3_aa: CASSSRGREPGNTIYF
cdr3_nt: TGTGCCAGCAGTTCCCGGGGGAGGGAACCTGGAAACACCATATATTTT

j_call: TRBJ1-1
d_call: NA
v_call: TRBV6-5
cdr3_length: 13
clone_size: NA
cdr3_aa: CASRQGRDTEAFF
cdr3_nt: TGTGCCAGCAGACAGGGTCGGGACACTGAAGCTTTCTTT

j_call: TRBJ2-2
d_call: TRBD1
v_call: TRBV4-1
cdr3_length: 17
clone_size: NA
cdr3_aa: CASSGTGTGMNTGELFF
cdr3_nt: TGCGCCAGCAGCGGAACCGGGACAGGGATGAATACCGGGGAGCTGTTTTTT

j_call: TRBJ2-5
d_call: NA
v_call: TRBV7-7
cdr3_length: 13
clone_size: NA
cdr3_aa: CASSRGQLETQYF
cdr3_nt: TGTGCCAGCAGCCGAGGACAGCTTGAGACCCAGTACTTC

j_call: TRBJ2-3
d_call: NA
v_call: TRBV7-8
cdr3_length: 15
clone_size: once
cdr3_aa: CASSLVRTATDTQYF
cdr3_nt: TGTGCCAGCAGCTTAGTTAGGACAGCGACAGATACGCAGTATTTT

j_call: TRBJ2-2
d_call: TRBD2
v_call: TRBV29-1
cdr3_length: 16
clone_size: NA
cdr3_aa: CSVRTLGGFPPGELFF
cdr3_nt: TGCAGCGTCAGGACCCTGGGGGGGTTCCCCCCCGGGGAGCTGTTTTTT

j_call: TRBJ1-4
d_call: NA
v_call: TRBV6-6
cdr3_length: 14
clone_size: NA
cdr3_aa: CASSYGSGREKLFF
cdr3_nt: TGTGCCAGCAGTTATGGGTCAGGGAGGGAAAAACTGTTTTTT

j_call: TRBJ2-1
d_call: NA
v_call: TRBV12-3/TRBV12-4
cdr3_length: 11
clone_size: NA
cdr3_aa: CASSSPTGAFF
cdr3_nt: TGTGCCAGCAGTTCCCCGACGGGAGCGTTCTTC

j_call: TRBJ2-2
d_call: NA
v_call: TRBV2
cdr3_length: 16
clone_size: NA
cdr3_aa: CASRATVPTNTGELFF
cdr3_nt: TGTGCCAGCAGAGCGACAGTGCCCACGAACACCGGGGAGCTGTTTTTT

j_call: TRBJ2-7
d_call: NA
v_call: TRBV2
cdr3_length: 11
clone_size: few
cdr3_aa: CASSDYYEQYF
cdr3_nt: TGTGCCAGCAGTGATTACTACGAGCAGTACTTC

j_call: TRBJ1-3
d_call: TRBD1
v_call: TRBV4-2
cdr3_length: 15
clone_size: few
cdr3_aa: CASSPMTGAGNTIYF
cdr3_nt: TGTGCCAGCAGCCCAATGACAGGGGCTGGAAACACCATATATTTT

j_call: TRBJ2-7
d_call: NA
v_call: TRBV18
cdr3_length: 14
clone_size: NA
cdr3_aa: CASSRAGGSYEQYF
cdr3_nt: TGTGCCAGCTCACGGGCGGGTGGCTCCTACGAGCAGTACTTC

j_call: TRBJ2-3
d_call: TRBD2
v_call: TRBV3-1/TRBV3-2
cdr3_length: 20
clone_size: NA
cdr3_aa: CASSLYTSGGTRGGTDTQYF
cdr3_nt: TGTGCCAGCAGCCTTTACACTAGCGGGGGGACCCGAGGGGGCACAGATACGCAGTATTTT

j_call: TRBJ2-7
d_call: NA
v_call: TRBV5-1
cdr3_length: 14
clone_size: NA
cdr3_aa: CASSLDGRNYEQYF
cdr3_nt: TGCGCCAGCAGCTTGGATGGCAGGAACTACGAGCAGTACTTC

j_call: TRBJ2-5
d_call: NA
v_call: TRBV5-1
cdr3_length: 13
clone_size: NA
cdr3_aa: CASSLGLEETQYF
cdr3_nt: TGCGCCAGCAGCTTGGGTCTAGAGGAGACCCAGTACTTC

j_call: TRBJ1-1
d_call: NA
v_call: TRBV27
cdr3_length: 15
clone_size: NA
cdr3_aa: CASSFRPGKGTEAFF
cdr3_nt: TGTGCCAGCAGTTTCCGTCCGGGGAAAGGCACTGAAGCTTTCTTT

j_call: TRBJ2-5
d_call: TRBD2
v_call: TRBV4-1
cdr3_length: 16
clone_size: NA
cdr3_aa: CASSRGLAGGQETQYF
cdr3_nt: TGCGCCAGCAGCCGGGGACTAGCGGGGGGACAAGAGACCCAGTACTTC

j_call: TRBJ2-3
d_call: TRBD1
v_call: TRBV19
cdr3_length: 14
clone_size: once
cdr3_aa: CASSRGQGADTQYF
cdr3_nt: TGTGCCAGTAGTAGGGGACAGGGGGCAGATACGCAGTATTTT

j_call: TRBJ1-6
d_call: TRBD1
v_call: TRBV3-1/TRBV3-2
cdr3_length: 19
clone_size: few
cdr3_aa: CASSQLPAGSGTGDSPLHF
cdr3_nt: TGTGCCAGCAGCCAACTCCCGGCGGGTTCCGGGACAGGGGATTCACCCCTCCACTTT

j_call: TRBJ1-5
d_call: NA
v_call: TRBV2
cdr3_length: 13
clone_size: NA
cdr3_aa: CASSVESGQPQHF
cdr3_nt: TGTGCCAGCAGTGTGGAGTCCGGCCAGCCCCAGCATTTT

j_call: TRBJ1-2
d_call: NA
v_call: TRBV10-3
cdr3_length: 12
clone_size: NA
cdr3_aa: CAISEGAYGYTF
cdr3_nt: TGTGCCATCAGTGAGGGAGCCTATGGCTACACCTTC

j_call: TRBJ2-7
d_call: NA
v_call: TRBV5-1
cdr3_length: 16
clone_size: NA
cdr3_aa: CASSLVPDSSSYEQYF
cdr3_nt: TGCGCCAGCAGCTTGGTGCCCGACAGCAGCTCCTACGAGCAGTACTTC

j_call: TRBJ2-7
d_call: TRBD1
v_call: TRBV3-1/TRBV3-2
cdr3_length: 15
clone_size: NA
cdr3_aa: CASSLSGTGSHEQYF
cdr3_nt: TGTGCCAGCAGCCTTTCCGGGACAGGGTCCCACGAGCAGTACTTC

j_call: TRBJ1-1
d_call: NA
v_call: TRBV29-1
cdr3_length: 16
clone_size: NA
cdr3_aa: CSVAVPGHGVNTEAFF
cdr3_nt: TGCAGCGTCGCAGTTCCGGGACACGGGGTGAACACTGAAGCTTTCTTT

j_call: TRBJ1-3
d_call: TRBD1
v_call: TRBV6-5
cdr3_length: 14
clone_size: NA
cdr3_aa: CASRRQGVGNTIYF
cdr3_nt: TGTGCCAGCAGACGACAGGGCGTTGGAAACACCATATATTTT

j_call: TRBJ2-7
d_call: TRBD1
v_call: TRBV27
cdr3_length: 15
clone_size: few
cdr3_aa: CASSVMTGRTYEQYF
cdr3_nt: TGTGCCAGCAGCGTCATGACAGGGCGTACCTACGAGCAGTACTTC

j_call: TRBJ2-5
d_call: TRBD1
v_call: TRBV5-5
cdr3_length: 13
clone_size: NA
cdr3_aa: CASSTQGEWAQYF
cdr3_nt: TGTGCCAGCAGCACCCAGGGGGAGTGGGCCCAGTACTTC

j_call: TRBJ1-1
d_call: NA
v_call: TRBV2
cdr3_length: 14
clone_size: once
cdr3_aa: CASCLWGGDTEAFF
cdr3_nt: TGTGCCAGCTGCCTCTGGGGGGGGGACACTGAAGCTTTCTTT

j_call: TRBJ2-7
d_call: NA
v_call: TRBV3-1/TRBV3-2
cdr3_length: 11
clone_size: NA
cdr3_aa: CASSHASEQYF
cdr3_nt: TGTGCCAGCAGCCATGCTAGCGAGCAGTACTTC

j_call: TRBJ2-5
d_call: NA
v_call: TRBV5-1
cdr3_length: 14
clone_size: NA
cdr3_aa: CASSLGQTQETQYF
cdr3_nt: TGCGCCAGCAGCTTGGGACAGACCCAAGAGACCCAGTACTTC

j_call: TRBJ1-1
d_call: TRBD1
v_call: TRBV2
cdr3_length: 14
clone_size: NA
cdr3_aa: CASSTGVPSTEAFF
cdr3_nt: TGTGCCAGCAGTACAGGGGTCCCAAGCACTGAAGCTTTCTTT

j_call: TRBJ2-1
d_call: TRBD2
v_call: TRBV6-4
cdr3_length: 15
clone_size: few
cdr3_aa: CASSVLAASYNEQFF
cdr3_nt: TGTGCCAGCAGCGTCCTAGCGGCCTCCTACAATGAGCAGTTCTTC

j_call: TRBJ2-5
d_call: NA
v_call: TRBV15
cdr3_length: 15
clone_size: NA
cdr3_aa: CATSSHLGELETQYF
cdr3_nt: TGTGCCACCAGCTCCCATTTAGGGGAACTGGAGACCCAGTACTTC

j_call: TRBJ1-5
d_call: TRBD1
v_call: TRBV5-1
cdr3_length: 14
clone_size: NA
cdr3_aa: CASSLTGGGQPQHF
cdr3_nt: TGCGCCAGCAGCTTGACAGGGGGGGGACAGCCCCAGCATTTT

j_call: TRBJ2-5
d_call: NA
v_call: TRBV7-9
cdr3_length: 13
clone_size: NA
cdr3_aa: CASKVDLRETQYF
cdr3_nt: TGTGCCAGCAAGGTCGACTTGAGGGAGACCCAGTACTTC

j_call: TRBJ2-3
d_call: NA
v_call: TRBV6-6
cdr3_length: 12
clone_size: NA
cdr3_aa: CATRGNTDTQYF
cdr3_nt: TGTGCCACCCGGGGGAACACAGATACGCAGTATTTT

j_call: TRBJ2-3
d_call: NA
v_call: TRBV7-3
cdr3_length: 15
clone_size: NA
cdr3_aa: CASSLQTGSTDTQYF
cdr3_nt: TGTGCCAGCAGCTTACAGACGGGGAGCACAGATACGCAGTATTTT

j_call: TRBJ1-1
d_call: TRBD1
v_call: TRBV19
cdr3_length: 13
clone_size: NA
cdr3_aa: CASSIRDSPEAFF
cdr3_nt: TGTGCCAGTAGTATCAGGGACAGCCCAGAAGCTTTCTTT

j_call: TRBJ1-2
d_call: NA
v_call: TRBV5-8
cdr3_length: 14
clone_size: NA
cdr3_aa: CASSLLAGNYGYTF
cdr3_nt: TGTGCCAGCAGCCTGCTGGCAGGGAACTATGGCTACACCTTC

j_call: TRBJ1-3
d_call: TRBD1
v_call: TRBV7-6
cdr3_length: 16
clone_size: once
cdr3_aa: CASSSGQGAPGNTIYF
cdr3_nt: TGTGCCAGCAGCTCAGGACAGGGGGCCCCTGGAAACACCATATATTTT

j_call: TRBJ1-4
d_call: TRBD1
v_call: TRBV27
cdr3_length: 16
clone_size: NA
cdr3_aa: CASSLLGDSHNEKLFF
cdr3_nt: TGTGCCAGCAGTTTATTAGGGGACAGTCATAATGAAAAACTGTTTTTT

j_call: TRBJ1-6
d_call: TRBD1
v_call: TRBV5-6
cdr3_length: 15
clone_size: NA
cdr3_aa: CASSYRDRGDSPLHF
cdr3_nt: TGTGCCAGCAGTTACCGGGACAGGGGTGATTCACCCCTCCACTTT

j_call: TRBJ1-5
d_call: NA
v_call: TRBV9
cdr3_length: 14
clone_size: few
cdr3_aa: CASSPAGRDQPQHF
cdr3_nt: TGTGCCAGCAGCCCAGCTGGCAGGGATCAGCCCCAGCATTTT

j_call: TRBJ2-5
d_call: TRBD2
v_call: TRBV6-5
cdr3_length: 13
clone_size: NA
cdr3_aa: CASPEGSGPAQYF
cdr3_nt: TGTGCCAGCCCGGAGGGTAGCGGGCCTGCCCAGTACTTC

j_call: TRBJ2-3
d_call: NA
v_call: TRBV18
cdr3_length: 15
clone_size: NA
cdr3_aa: CASSPRIPPTDTQYF
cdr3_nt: TGTGCCAGCTCACCGAGAATTCCCCCCACAGATACGCAGTATTTT

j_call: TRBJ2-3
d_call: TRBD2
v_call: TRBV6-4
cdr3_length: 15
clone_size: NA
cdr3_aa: CATSGGEDSTDTQYF
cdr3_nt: TGTGCCACCTCTGGGGGGGAGGATAGCACAGATACGCAGTATTTT

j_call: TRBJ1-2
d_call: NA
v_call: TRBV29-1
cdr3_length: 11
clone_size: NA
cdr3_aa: CSVPQGAGYTF
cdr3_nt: TGCAGCGTTCCACAGGGTGCAGGCTACACCTTC

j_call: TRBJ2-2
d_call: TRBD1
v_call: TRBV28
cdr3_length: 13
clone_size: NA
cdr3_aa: CAIPGQGTGELFF
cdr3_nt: TGTGCCATCCCGGGACAGGGAACCGGGGAGCTGTTTTTT

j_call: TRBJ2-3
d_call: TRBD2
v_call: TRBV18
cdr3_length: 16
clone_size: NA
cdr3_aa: CASSSISGASTDTQYF
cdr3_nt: TGTGCCAGCTCATCAATTAGCGGGGCTAGCACAGATACGCAGTATTTT